This T cell receptor (beta chain) was recovered during a study of T cell repertoires in cytomegalovirus infection. Study summary: Public TCR beta signatures marked donors with CMV infection and the matching HLA.

Each CDR3 protein is one row after TCRdb ran MiXCR on the reads. The table shows 150,000 to 190,000 distinct CDR3 sequences, with roughly a quarter occurring only once. V lost 6 bases and J lost 7, with 3 bases in between. The germline V gene has CDR1 SQVTM and CDR2 ANQGSEA. CDR3 length equals 8 residues. Sequences were obtained from PBMCs. This chain links TRBV29-1 with TRBJ1-2, with unresolved D. The origin of this receptor is a human donor in good health (CMV status not recorded). Some clones in this sample may be carry-over from other donors' samples. CDR3 nucleotides: TGCAGCGTATCTGGCTACACCTTC. As protein: CSVSGYTF. Full variable domain (remainder filled in from reference TRBV29-1 and TRBJ1-2): SAVISQKPSRDICQRGTSLTIQCQVDSQVTMMFWYRQQPGQSLTLIATANQGSEATYESGFVIDKFPISRPNLTFSTLTVSNMSPEDSSIYLCSVSGYTFGSGTRLTVV.